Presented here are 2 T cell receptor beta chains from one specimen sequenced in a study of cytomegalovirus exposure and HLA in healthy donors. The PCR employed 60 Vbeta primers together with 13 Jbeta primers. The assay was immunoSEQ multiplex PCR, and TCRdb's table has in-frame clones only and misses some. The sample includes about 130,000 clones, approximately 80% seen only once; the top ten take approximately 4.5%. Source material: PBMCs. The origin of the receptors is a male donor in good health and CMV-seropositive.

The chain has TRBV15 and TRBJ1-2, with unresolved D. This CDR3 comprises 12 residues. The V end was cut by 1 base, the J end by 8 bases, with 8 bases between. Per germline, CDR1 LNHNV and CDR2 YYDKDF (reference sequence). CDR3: CATSRATSGYTF. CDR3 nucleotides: TGTGCCACCAGCAGAGCCACATCGGGCTACACCTTC.

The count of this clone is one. The CDR3: CASSIPGLAGSTDTQYF. The CDR3 DNA reads TGTGCCAGTAGTATACCCGGACTAGCGGGGTCCACAGATACGCAGTATTTT. The chain is built from TRBV19 and TRBJ2-3, with 12 bases matching TRBD2. The CDR3 is made up of 17 amino acids. The germline gives CDR1 LNHDA, CDR2 SQIVND (reference sequence). V shed 2 bases, J shed 2 bases, and the junction held 5 bases outside the gene matches. Supplemented by reference TRBV19 and TRBJ2-3, the full variable domain reads DGGITQSPKYLFRKEGQNVTLSCEQNLNHDAMYWYRQDPGQGLRLIYYSQIVNDFQKGDIAEGYSVSREKKESFPLTVTSAQKNPTAFYLCASSIPGLAGSTDTQYFGPGTRLTVL.